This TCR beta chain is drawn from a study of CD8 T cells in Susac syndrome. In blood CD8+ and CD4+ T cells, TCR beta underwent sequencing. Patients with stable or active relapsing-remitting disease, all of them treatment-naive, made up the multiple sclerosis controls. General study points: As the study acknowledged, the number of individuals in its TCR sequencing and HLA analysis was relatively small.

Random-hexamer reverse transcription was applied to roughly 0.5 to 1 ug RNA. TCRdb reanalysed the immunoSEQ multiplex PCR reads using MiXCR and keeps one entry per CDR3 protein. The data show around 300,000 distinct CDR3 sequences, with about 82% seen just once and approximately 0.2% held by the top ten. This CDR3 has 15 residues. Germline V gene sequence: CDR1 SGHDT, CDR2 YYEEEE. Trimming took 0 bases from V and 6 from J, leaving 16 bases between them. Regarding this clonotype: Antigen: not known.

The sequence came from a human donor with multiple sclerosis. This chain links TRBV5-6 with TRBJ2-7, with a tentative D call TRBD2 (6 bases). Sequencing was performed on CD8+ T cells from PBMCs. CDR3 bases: TGTGCCAGCAGCTTGGGGCCACTAGCAACCCTCGAGCAGTACTTC. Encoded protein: CASSLGPLATLEQYF. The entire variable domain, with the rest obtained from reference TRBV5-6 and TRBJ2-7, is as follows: DAGVTQSPTHLIKTRGQQVTLRCSPKSGHDTVSWYQQALGQGPQFIFQYYEEEERQRGNFPDRFSGHQFPNYSSELNVNALLLGDSALYLCASSLGPLATLEQYFGPGTRLTVT.